This T cell receptor (beta chain) was sequenced in a study of post-analysis software for immune sequencing data. Study information: Both relapsing-remitting and secondary progressive multiple sclerosis featured among the disease courses, as did progressive-relapsing multiple sclerosis. Study-wide points: Controls had lower frequencies than patients of five or six TRBV segments, which included TRBV5-6, TRBV5-1 and TRBV20-1. The normalized Chao1 diversity of multiple sclerosis patients was significantly lower than that of controls.

CDR3 length: 12 residues. With 1 base removed from V and 14 bases from J, the gap between germline ends came to 15 bases. The germline V gene has CDR1 DFQATT and CDR2 SNEGSKA (reference sequence). Researchers reported that TCR beta cDNA libraries carried unique molecular identifiers. T cells numbering about 1 to 11 million yielded 500,000 or so cDNA molecules. TCRdb passed the PCR reads through MiXCR, listing each CDR3 protein once. This table has hundreds of thousands of distinct CDR3 sequences, roughly half appearing once. This clonotype was counted only a few times. Its antigen remains unknown. This receptor was obtained from a girl between 5 and 17 years old with multiple sclerosis. Sequencing used blood. This chain connects TRBV20-1 to TRBJ2-1; weak D call: TRBD1 (5 bases). CDR3 DNA sequence: TGCAGTGCTAGAGGGACATCTCTTAGGGAGTTCTTC. It translates to CSARGTSLREFF.